These 31 T cell receptor beta chains came from one sample sequenced in a study of blood T cell repertoires in COVID-19. Profiled with immunoSEQ multiplex PCR; TCRdb holds only in-frame clones, not every one. Among fewer than 200,000 clones listed, around 88% were seen once. Sequenced input: PBMCs or T cells enriched from blood (not recorded which). The receptors originated from a woman in her 50s in a cohort exposed to, infected with or recovered from COVID-19 (not recorded which).

The rearrangement uses TRBV10-1 and TRBJ2-1, with 9 bases lining up with TRBD2. The ends lost 2 bases at V and 5 bases at J; junction bases unmatched: 7. The CDR3 covers 16 residues. Germline CDR1 reads WNHNN; CDR2 reads SYGVQD (reference sequence). The CDR3, as DNA: TGCGCCAGCAGTGAGAAGCTAGCGGGAAGCCACAATGAGCAGTTCTTC. Protein sequence: CASSEKLAGSHNEQFF.

The chain has TRBV4-3 and TRBJ2-7; tentative D call: TRBD2 (5 bases). The germline V and J ends were trimmed by 0 bases and 4 bases, with 13 bases remaining between them. Per the germline V gene, CDR1 is LGHNA and CDR2 is YSLEER. The CDR3 spans 15 residues. CDR3 loop: CASSQDARGLYEQYF. The DNA of the CDR3 is TGCGCCAGCAGCCAAGATGCTCGGGGATTATACGAGCAGTACTTC.

V and J are TRBV18 and TRBJ1-5; unclear D gene. The CDR3 runs 14 residues. V lost 2 bases and J 0 bases, leaving 5 bases between the germline ends. Looked up from germline, CDR1 is KGHSH and CDR2 is LQKENI. The CDR3 sequence is CASSPIDSNQPQHF. The CDR3 DNA follows: TGTGCCAGCTCACCAATAGATAGCAATCAGCCCCAGCATTTT.

The chain recombines TRBV9 with TRBJ2-7, with D tentatively TRBD2 (6 bases). This CDR3 is 16 amino acids long. The V end was cut by 4 bases, the J end by 5 bases, with 22 bases between. Germline assignment: CDR1 SGDLS and CDR2 YYNGEE. The CDR3 DNA is TGTGCCAGCAGCCCGAGCCCCCTACGCGGGGCCCACGAGCAGTACTTC. It codes for CASSPSPLRGAHEQYF.

V and J are TRBV5-4 and TRBJ2-1; 8 nucleotides agree with TRBD1. V gave up 0 bases and J gave up 8 bases; unmatched junction bases: 7. The CDR3 spans 15 residues. From germline, CDR1 is SGHNT and CDR2 YYREEE (reference sequence). The chain's CDR3 is CASSLDAGGRDEQFF. CDR3 bases: TGTGCCAGCAGCTTGGATGCAGGGGGCAGGGATGAGCAGTTCTTC.

V gene TRBV6-5 combines with J gene TRBJ1-5, with 10 nucleotides matching TRBD1. The J segment lost 6 bases and the V segment lost 4 bases, leaving 6 bases of the junction unmatched. Germline V gene sequence: CDR1 MNHEY, CDR2 SVGAGI. The CDR3 runs 15 residues. The chain's CDR3 is CASSWRQGAGQPQHF. In DNA, the CDR3 is TGTGCCAGCAGTTGGAGACAGGGGGCAGGTCAGCCCCAGCATTTT.

The chain carries TRBV5-1 and TRBJ2-1, with D uncertain. Germline V gene lookup returns CDR1 SGHRS and CDR2 YFSETQ. The CDR3 consists of 13 residues. The germline V and J ends were trimmed by 4 bases and 5 bases, with 10 bases remaining between them. CDR3 coding DNA: TGCGCCAGCAGCCCAACCGGTAACAATGAGCAGTTCTTC. Its protein is CASSPTGNNEQFF.

This chain links TRBV18 with TRBJ1-1; no definite D call. CDR1 and CDR2 (germline): KGHSH, LQKENI. The CDR3 sequence is 15 residues long. The V end was cut by 3 bases, the J end by 1 base, with 12 bases between. The CDR3 DNA is TGTGCCAGCTCACCGGTGCTTACGGGGAACACTGAAGCTTTCTTT. Its protein is CASSPVLTGNTEAFF.

The chain carries TRBV6-2 or TRBV6-3 and TRBJ1-1, with 7 bases lining up with TRBD1. V lost 2 bases, J lost 4 bases, and 1 base stayed unmatched. The CDR3 contains 13 residues. In germline, CDR1 is MNHEY, CDR2 SVGEGT. The CDR3 sequence is CASSYTGATEAFF. The CDR3 region has the DNA TGTGCCAGCAGTTACACAGGGGCCACTGAAGCTTTCTTT.

Only one count was recorded for this clone. The chain has TRBV6-5 and TRBJ1-1; TRBD1 matches 7 bases. This CDR3 contains 14 residues. CDR1 is MNHEY, CDR2 SVGAGI, per germline. The trim removed 2 bases at V and 5 bases at J, leaving 5 bases unmatched. The CDR3 nucleotides are TGTGCCAGCAGTTACGCAGGGGGACGGACTGAAGCTTTCTTT. It encodes CASSYAGGRTEAFF.

This clone has a single count. V gene TRBV7-2 combines with J gene TRBJ1-1; possibly TRBD1 for D (6 bases). Germline V lookup: CDR1 SGHTA, CDR2 FQGNSA. V lost 8 bases and J lost 4, with 14 bases in between. The CDR3 is 13 residues long. CDR3 nucleotides: TGTGCCAGCCGAGGCGGGGGGCTCACTGAAGCTTTCTTT. Translation gives CASRGGGLTEAFF. The variable domain in full, with the rest retrieved from reference TRBV7-2 and TRBJ1-1, is GAGVSQSPSNKVTEKGKDVELRCDPISGHTALYWYRQSLGQGLEFLIYFQGNSAPDKSGLPSDRFSAERTGGSVSTLTIQRTQQEDSAVYLCASRGGGLTEAFFGQGTRLTVV.

This chain uses TRBV9 with TRBJ2-3, with 8 bases aligning to TRBD2. The CDR3 has 14 residues. The ends lost 0 bases at V and 7 bases at J; junction bases unmatched: 4. Looked up from germline, CDR1 is SGDLS and CDR2 is YYNGEE. The CDR3 here is CASSVAVSGNTQYF. DNA of the CDR3: TGTGCCAGCAGCGTAGCGGTTAGCGGGAATACGCAGTATTTT.

Ten or more counts support this clone. V gene TRBV30 combines with J gene TRBJ1-1; D may be TRBD1 (5 bases). V dropped 2 bases and J dropped 3 bases, with 16 bases sitting between them. CDR3 length: 15 amino acids. Germline V gene data show CDR1 as GTSNPN and CDR2 as SVGIG (reference sequence). The CDR3 spells CAWSNKGLKDTEAFF. The CDR3 DNA follows: TGTGCCTGGAGTAACAAGGGGTTGAAGGACACTGAAGCTTTCTTT. Drawing the rest from reference TRBV30 and TRBJ1-1, the complete variable domain is SQTIHQWPATLVQPVGSPLSLECTVEGTSNPNLYWYRQAAGRGLQLLFYSVGIGQISSEVPQNLSASRPQDRQFILSSKKLLLSDSGFYLCAWSNKGLKDTEAFFGQGTRLTVV.

This clone showed up just once. The chain combines TRBV5-1 with TRBJ1-1; D perhaps matches TRBD1 (5 bases). V dropped 2 bases and J dropped 6 bases, with 11 bases sitting between them. There are 13 residues in the CDR3. Germline lookup yields CDR1 SGHRS and CDR2 YFSETQ. The CDR3 nucleotides read TGCGCCAGCAGCTTACTCGGGGGAGCTGAAGCTTTCTTT. Its translation is CASSLLGGAEAFF.

The chain uses TRBV30 and TRBJ2-3; D ambiguous. The CDR3 spans 13 residues. Trimming stripped 4 bases from V and 2 bases from J, with 10 bases between. Germline V gene data show CDR1 as GTSNPN and CDR2 as SVGIG (reference sequence). The CDR3: CAWMADTTDTQYF. The CDR3 region has the DNA TGTGCCTGGATGGCAGATACCACAGATACGCAGTATTTT.

The V gene is TRBV5-1, the J gene TRBJ2-2, with D perhaps TRBD1 (5 bases). The germline gives CDR1 SGHRS, CDR2 YFSETQ. The CDR3 runs 15 residues. Trimming removed 3 bases at V and 4 bases at J, with 13 bases between. The CDR3 DNA is TGCGCCAGCAGCTGGTGGACCGACAGCACCGGGGAGCTGTTTTTT. Translated: CASSWWTDSTGELFF.

This chain joins TRBV28 and TRBJ1-5; 7 nucleotides agree with TRBD1. Germline lookup yields CDR1 MDHEN and CDR2 SYDVKM. The junction had 3 bases not matched to a gene; V was cut back by 6 bases and J by 7 bases. The CDR3 is 12 residues long. The CDR3 spells CASRPGGQPQHF. The CDR3 DNA reads as TGTGCCAGCAGACCAGGGGGGCAGCCCCAGCATTTT.

The V gene is TRBV27, the J gene TRBJ2-1, with a tentative D call TRBD2 (5 bases). Trimming stripped 7 bases from V and 1 base from J, with 14 bases between. The CDR3 spans 15 residues. Germline CDR1 and CDR2: MNHEY and SMNVEV (reference sequence). The CDR3 DNA follows: TGTGCCAGCAATCAAAGGCCGGGATCCTACAATGAGCAGTTCTTC. Translated: CASNQRPGSYNEQFF.

This sequence joins TRBV9 and TRBJ2-2, with 7 bases aligning to TRBD2. The CDR3 runs to 15 residues. V shed 4 bases, J shed 4 bases, and the junction held 7 bases outside the gene matches. Germline assignment: CDR1 SGDLS and CDR2 YYNGEE. As DNA, the CDR3 is TGTGCCAGCAGCCCCCGGGACTACCCCACCGGGGAGCTGTTTTTT. Encoded protein: CASSPRDYPTGELFF.

The chain has TRBV28 and TRBJ1-1; 7 nucleotides align to TRBD1. The CDR3 is 12 amino acids. CDR1 and CDR2 from the germline V gene are MDHEN and SYDVKM. With 5 bases clipped from V and 11 bases from J, the junction kept 8 bases outside the gene matches. CDR3 sequence (DNA): TGTGCCAGCAGTCGGGACAGCCGCTGGGCTTTCTTT. This codes for CASSRDSRWAFF.

This sequence joins TRBV5-6 and TRBJ2-1; D is possibly TRBD2 (5 bases). Deletions cut 4 bases from V and 7 bases from J, with 9 bases between. The CDR3 has 12 residues. In germline, CDR1 is SGHDT, CDR2 YYEEEE. DNA of the CDR3: TGTGCCAGCAGCCCCGGACTTAATGAGCAGTTCTTC. It codes for CASSPGLNEQFF.

The chain is built from TRBV18 and TRBJ2-3; 12 bases line up with TRBD1. Germline V gives CDR1 KGHSH, CDR2 LQKENI. This CDR3 has 15 amino acids. Unmatched junction bases numbered 2, after V lost 3 bases and J lost 4 bases. CDR3 in amino acids: CASSPGTGGADTQYF. CDR3 coding DNA: TGTGCCAGCTCACCCGGGACAGGGGGCGCAGATACGCAGTATTTT.

The J gene is TRBJ2-1, the V gene TRBV24-1; TRBD1 might be the D (5 bases). V lost 3 bases to trimming and J lost 0 bases, with 20 bases between them. Germline CDR1 reads KGHDR; CDR2 reads SFDVKD. CDR3 length equals 19 residues. CDR3 sequence (DNA): TGTGCCACCAGTGATCTGCAAGGCCCAGGGCACAGCTCCTACAATGAGCAGTTCTTC. Translation gives CATSDLQGPGHSSYNEQFF.

This chain uses TRBV29-1 with TRBJ2-5; maybe TRBD1 (5 bases). The CDR3 contains 12 residues. Per germline, CDR1 SQVTM and CDR2 ANQGSEA. With 6 bases removed from V and 3 bases from J, the gap between germline ends came to 11 bases. The CDR3 reads CSVQGAEETQYF. The CDR3 nucleotides are TGCAGCGTCCAAGGGGCCGAAGAGACCCAGTACTTC.

V usage is TRBV5-1 and J usage is TRBJ1-6; D is ambiguous. Germline V gene lookup returns CDR1 SGHRS and CDR2 YFSETQ. V shed 0 bases and J shed 8 bases, with 18 bases lying between them. The CDR3 contains 17 residues. This CDR3 is CASSLGPGSELDSPLHF. The CDR3 DNA sequence: TGCGCCAGCAGCTTGGGTCCGGGAAGTGAGCTAGATTCACCCCTCCACTTT.

The chain carries TRBV28 and TRBJ1-1; tentatively, D is TRBD1 (5 bases). The ends were cut back, 6 bases at V and 2 bases at J, with 13 bases in the middle. The CDR3 contains 14 residues. Germline CDR1 reads MDHEN; CDR2 reads SYDVKM. In DNA form, the CDR3 reads TGTGCCAGCAGACTCATACAGGCCAACACTGAAGCTTTCTTT. Translation gives CASRLIQANTEAFF.

V gene TRBV9 combines with J gene TRBJ1-6; D is possibly TRBD1 (5 bases). Germline CDR1 is SGDLS and CDR2 is YYNGEE. The CDR3 covers 13 residues. V lost 0 bases and J lost 10, with 8 bases in between. In DNA form, the CDR3 reads TGTGCCAGCAGCGTAGGTCAGGGATCACCCCTCCACTTT. This sequence encodes CASSVGQGSPLHF.

The V and J genes are TRBV2 and TRBJ2-7; the D is unclear. Germline lookup yields CDR1 SNHLY and CDR2 FYNNEI. The V end was cut by 6 bases, the J end by 3 bases, with 6 bases between. This CDR3 has 11 residues. The CDR3 loop reads CASRENYEQYF. As DNA, the CDR3 is TGTGCCAGCAGAGAGAACTACGAGCAGTACTTC. The complete variable domain, with remaining parts taken from reference TRBV2 and TRBJ2-7, reads EPEVTQTPSHQVTQMGQEVILRCVPISNHLYFYWYRQILGQKVEFLVSFYNNEISEKSEIFDDQFSVERPDGSNFTLKIRSTKLEDSAMYFCASRENYEQYFGPGTRLTVT.

The V gene is TRBV13, the J gene TRBJ1-2, with 8 bases fitting TRBD1. The CDR3 has 12 residues. Germline values: CDR1 PRHDT, CDR2 FYEKMQ (reference sequence). V lost 5 bases, J lost 6 bases, and 2 bases stayed unmatched. DNA for the CDR3: TGTGCCAGCAGCCAGGGACAGGATGGCTACACCTTC. Its protein is CASSQGQDGYTF.

This chain links TRBV27 with TRBJ1-6; D ambiguous. V was pared by 2 bases and J by 0 bases, with 14 bases between. The CDR3 totals 18 residues. CDR1 and CDR2 from the germline V gene are MNHEY and SMNVEV (reference sequence). Here the CDR3 reads CASSLDSALSSYNSPLHF. CDR3 bases: TGTGCCAGCAGTTTAGATAGCGCATTAAGCTCCTATAATTCACCCCTCCACTTT.

The chain carries TRBV10-1 and TRBJ2-1; 13 nucleotides align to TRBD2. Germline V gene sequence: CDR1 WNHNN, CDR2 SYGVQD (reference sequence). With 8 bases clipped from V and 7 bases from J, the junction kept 5 bases outside the gene matches. The CDR3 has 14 amino acids. The CDR3 DNA reads as TGCGCCAGCGGACTAGCGGGGGTTACAAATGAGCAGTTCTTC. Protein product: CASGLAGVTNEQFF.